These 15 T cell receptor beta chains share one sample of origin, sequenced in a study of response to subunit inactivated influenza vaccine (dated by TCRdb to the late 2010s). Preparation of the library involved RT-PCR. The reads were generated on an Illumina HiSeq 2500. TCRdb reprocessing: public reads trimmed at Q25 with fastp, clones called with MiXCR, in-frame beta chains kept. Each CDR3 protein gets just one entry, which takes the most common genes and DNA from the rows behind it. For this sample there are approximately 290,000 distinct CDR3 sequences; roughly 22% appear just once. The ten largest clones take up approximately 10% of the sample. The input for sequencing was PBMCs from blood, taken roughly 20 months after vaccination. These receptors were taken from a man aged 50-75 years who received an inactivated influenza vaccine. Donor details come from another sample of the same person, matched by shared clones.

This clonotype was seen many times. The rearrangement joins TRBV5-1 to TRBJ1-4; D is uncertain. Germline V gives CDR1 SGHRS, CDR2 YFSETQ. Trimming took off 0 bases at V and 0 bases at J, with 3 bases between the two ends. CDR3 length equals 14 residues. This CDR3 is CASSLAATNEKLFF. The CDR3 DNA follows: TGCGCCAGCAGCTTGGCCGCAACTAATGAAAAACTGTTTTTT.

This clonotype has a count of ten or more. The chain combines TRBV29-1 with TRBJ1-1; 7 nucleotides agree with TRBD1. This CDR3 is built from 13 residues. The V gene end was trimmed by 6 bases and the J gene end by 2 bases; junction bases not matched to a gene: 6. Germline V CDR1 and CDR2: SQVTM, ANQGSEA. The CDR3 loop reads CSVQGVRNTEAFF. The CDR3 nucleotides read TGCAGCGTCCAGGGGGTCAGAAACACTGAAGCTTTCTTT.

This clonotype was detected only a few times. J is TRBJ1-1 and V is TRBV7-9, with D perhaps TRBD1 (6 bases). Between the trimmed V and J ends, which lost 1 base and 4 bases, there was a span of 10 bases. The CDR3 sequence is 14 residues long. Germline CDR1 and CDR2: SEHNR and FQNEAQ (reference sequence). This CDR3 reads CASSLDTGFTEAFF. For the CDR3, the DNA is TGTGCCAGCAGCTTAGATACAGGGTTCACTGAAGCTTTCTTT.

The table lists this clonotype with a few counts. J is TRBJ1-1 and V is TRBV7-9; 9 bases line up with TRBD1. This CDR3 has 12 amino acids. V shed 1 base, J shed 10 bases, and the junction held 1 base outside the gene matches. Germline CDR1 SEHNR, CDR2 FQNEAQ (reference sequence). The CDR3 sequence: CASSLGDRAAFF. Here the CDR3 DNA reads TGTGCCAGCAGCTTAGGGGACAGGGCAGCTTTCTTT.

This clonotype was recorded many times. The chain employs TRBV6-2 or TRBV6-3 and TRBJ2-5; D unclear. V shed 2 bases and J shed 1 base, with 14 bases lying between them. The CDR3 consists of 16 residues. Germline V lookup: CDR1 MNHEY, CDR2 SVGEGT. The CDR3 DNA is TGTGCCAGCAGTTACCTCGGCCTTTCGACCCAAGAGACCCAGTACTTC. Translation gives CASSYLGLSTQETQYF.

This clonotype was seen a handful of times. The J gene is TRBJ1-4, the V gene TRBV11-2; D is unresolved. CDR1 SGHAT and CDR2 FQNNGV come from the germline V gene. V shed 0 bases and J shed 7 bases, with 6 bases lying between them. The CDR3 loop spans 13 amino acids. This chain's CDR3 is CASSLEIGEKLFF. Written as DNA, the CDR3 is TGTGCCAGCAGCTTAGAAATTGGTGAAAAACTGTTTTTT.

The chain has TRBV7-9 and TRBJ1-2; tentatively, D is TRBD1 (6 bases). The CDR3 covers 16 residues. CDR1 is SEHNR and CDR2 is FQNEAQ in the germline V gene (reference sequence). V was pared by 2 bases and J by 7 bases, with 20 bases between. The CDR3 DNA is TGTGCCAGCAGCTTAAACCTTGGGGGGGGCGGAGCTGGCTACACCTTC. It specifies CASSLNLGGGGAGYTF.

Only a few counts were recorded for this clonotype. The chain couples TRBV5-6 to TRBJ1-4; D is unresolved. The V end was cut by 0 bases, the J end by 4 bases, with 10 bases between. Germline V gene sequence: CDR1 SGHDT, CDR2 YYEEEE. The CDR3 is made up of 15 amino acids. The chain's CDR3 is CASSLGAVYNEKLFF. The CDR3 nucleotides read TGTGCCAGCAGCTTGGGGGCAGTATATAATGAAAAACTGTTTTTT. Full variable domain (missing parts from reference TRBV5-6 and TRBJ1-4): DAGVTQSPTHLIKTRGQQVTLRCSPKSGHDTVSWYQQALGQGPQFIFQYYEEEERQRGNFPDRFSGHQFPNYSSELNVNALLLGDSALYLCASSLGAVYNEKLFFGSGTQLSVL.

This chain's CDR3 is CSASLGSNQPQHF. Here the CDR3 DNA reads TGCAGTGCTAGCCTGGGTAGCAATCAGCCCCAGCATTTT. The genes are TRBV20-1 and TRBJ1-5; D is unclear. CDR1 and CDR2 from the germline V gene are DFQATT and SNEGSKA (reference sequence). The length of the CDR3 is 13 residues. V was shortened by 3 bases and J by 0 bases, with 6 bases between the two germline ends.

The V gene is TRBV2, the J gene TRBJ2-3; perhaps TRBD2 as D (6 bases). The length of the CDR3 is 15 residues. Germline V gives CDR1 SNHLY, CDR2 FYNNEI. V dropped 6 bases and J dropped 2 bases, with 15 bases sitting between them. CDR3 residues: CASRPTGGLTDTQYF. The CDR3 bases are TGTGCCAGCAGACCGACCGGGGGACTCACAGATACGCAGTATTTT. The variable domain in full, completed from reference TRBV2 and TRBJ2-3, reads EPEVTQTPSHQVTQMGQEVILRCVPISNHLYFYWYRQILGQKVEFLVSFYNNEISEKSEIFDDQFSVERPDGSNFTLKIRSTKLEDSAMYFCASRPTGGLTDTQYFGPGTRLTVL.

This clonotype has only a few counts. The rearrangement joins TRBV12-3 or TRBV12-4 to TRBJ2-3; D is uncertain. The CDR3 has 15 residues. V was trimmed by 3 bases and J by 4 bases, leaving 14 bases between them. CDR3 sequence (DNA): TGTGCCAGCAGTTTTGATCCGGGTTTGGCAGATACGCAGTATTTT. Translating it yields CASSFDPGLADTQYF.

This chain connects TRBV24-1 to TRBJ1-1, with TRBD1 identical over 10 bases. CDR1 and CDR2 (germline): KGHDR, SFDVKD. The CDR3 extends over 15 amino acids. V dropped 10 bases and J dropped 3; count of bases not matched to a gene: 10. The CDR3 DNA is TGTGCCACGGGACAGGGGACCCTCCTGGACACTGAAGCTTTCTTT. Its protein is CATGQGTLLDTEAFF.

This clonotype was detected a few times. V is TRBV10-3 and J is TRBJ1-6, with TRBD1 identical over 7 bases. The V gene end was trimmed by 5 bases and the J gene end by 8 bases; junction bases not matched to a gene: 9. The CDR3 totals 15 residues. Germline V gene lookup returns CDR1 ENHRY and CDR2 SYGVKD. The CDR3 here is CAISSSSDRDSPLHF. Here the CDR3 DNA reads TGTGCCATCAGTTCCTCCTCCGACAGGGATTCACCCCTCCACTTT.

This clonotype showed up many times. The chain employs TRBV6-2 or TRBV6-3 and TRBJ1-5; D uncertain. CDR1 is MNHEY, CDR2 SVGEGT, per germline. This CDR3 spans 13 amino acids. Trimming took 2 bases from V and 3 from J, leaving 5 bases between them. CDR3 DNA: TGTGCCAGCAGTTACCATCCCAATCAGCCCCAGCATTTT. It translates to CASSYHPNQPQHF.

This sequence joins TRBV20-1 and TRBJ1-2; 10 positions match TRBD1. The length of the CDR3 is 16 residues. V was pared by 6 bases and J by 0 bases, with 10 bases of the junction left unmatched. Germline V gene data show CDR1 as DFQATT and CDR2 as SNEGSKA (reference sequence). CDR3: CSASPRQGASNYGYTF. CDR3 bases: TGCAGTGCATCCCCCCGACAGGGGGCTTCTAACTATGGCTACACCTTC.